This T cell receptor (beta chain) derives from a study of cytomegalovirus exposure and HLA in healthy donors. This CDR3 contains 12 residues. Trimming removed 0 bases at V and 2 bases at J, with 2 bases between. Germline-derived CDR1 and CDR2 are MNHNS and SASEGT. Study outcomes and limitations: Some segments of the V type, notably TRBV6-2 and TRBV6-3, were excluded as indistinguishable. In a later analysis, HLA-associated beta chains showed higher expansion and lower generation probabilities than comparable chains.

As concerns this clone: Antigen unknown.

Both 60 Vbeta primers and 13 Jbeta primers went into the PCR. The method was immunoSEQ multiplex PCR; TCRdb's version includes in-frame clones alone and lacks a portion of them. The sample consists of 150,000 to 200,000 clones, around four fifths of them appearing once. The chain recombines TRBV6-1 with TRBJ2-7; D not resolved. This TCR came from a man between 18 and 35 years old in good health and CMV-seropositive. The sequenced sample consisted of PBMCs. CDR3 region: CASSEATYEQYF. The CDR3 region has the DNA TGTGCCAGCAGTGAAGCCACCTACGAGCAGTACTTC.